What follows are 19 T cell receptor beta chains derived from one specimen sequenced in a study of T cell clones after liver transplantation. Measured with immunoSEQ multiplex PCR; TCRdb has only the in-frame clones, and not every one. The sample holds tens of thousands of clones, over 80% seen once. Sequenced here: CD4+ T cells from blood, sampled at the 22-month timepoint. The receptor source for this set is a human patient who received a liver transplant. T cells may partly derive from the graft donor.

The CDR3 protein is CASSGGTTNEKLFF. The CDR3 coding sequence is TGTGCCAGCAGTGGGGGGACAACTAATGAAAAACTGTTTTTT. The chain links TRBV5-4 to TRBJ1-4, with a tentative D call TRBD1 (5 bases). The V gene lost 5 bases and the J gene lost 0 bases, with 8 bases spanning the gap. CDR3 length equals 14 residues. The V gene's germline CDR1 is SGHNT and CDR2 YYREEE (reference sequence).

The V and J genes are TRBV7-8 and TRBJ2-2; 7 bases match TRBD1. V shed 5 bases and J 6 bases; nucleotides not matched to a gene: 9. CDR1 and CDR2 from the germline V gene are SGHVS and FQNEAQ. The CDR3 runs 15 residues. For the CDR3, the DNA is TGTGCCAGCAGCAGAGACAGGGAGTGGCCCGGGGAGCTGTTTTTT. It yields the protein CASSRDREWPGELFF.

This rearrangement joins TRBV5-1 to TRBJ2-3; TRBD2 matches at 12 bases. CDR1 is SGHRS, CDR2 YFSETQ, per germline. The ends lost 2 bases at V and 4 bases at J; junction bases unmatched: 8. The CDR3 runs 17 residues. CDR3 coding DNA: TGCGCCAGCAGCTTTCGAACTAGCGGGGGGATTTCAGATACGCAGTATTTT. It translates to CASSFRTSGGISDTQYF.

V usage is TRBV9 and J usage is TRBJ1-1, with TRBD1 matching 7 bases. This CDR3 has 14 amino acids. In germline, CDR1 is SGDLS, CDR2 YYNGEE. V lost 3 bases, J lost 4 bases, and 6 bases stayed unmatched. CDR3 coding DNA: TGTGCCAGCAGCGGGCAGGGGGTGATCACTGAAGCTTTCTTT. Translation gives CASSGQGVITEAFF.

This chain links TRBV7-6 with TRBJ1-3, with D perhaps TRBD1 (6 bases). The length of the CDR3 is 13 residues. The V end lost 1 base, the J end lost 11 bases, and 12 bases lay between the germline ends. Germline lookup yields CDR1 SGHVS and CDR2 FNYEAQ. CDR3 in DNA: TGTGCCAGCAGCTTAGACCTTACAGGGCCCATATATTTT. Its protein product is CASSLDLTGPIYF.

The genes are TRBV4-1 and TRBJ1-1; no reliable D call. Per the germline V gene, CDR1 is MGHRA and CDR2 is YSYEKL. Trimming cost V 7 bases and J 4 bases, with 10 bases left between them. The CDR3 length is 12 residues. Here the CDR3 reads CASKSGGTEAFF. CDR3 DNA: TGCGCCAGCAAATCAGGAGGCACTGAAGCTTTCTTT.

This clone was detected once. This chain uses TRBV7-2 with TRBJ2-3; 14 bases are shared with TRBD2. CDR1 and CDR2 (germline): SGHTA, FQGNSA. This CDR3 has 15 amino acids. The ends lost 3 bases at V and 9 bases at J; junction bases unmatched: 5. Written as DNA, the CDR3 is TGTGCCAGCAGCTTGTCGGGACTAGCGGGAGACACGCAGTATTTT. Translated: CASSLSGLAGDTQYF.

The chain recombines TRBV7-2 with TRBJ2-2, with D perhaps TRBD1 or TRBD2 (6 bases each). The V end lost 7 bases, the J end lost 4 bases, and 13 bases lay between the germline ends. The CDR3 spans 14 residues. The germline V gene encodes CDR1 SGHTA and CDR2 FQGNSA. The CDR3 region is CASTYREATGELFF. CDR3 bases: TGTGCCAGCACCTACAGGGAGGCCACCGGGGAGCTGTTTTTT.

V and J are TRBV9 and TRBJ1-1; D gene uncertain. This CDR3 contains 13 residues. V was trimmed by 7 bases and J by 0 bases, leaving 10 bases between them. The germline gives CDR1 SGDLS, CDR2 YYNGEE. The CDR3 region has the DNA TGTGCCAGCTCTTTCTCAATGAACACTGAAGCTTTCTTT. Amino acids: CASSFSMNTEAFF. The variable domain in full, with the rest retrieved from reference TRBV9 and TRBJ1-1, is DSGVTQTPKHLITATGQRVTLRCSPRSGDLSVYWYQQSLDQGLQFLIQYYNGEERAKGNILERFSAQQFPDLHSELNLSSLELGDSALYFCASSFSMNTEAFFGQGTRLTVV.

The chain links TRBV30 to TRBJ2-4; D is tentatively TRBD1 or TRBD2 (5 bases each). Trimming removed 5 bases at V and 1 base at J, with 9 bases between. The V gene's germline CDR1 is GTSNPN and CDR2 SVGIG (reference sequence). The CDR3 is 13 amino acids. Written as DNA, the CDR3 is TGTGCCTGGGAGGGGTCGGCCAAAAACATTCAGTACTTC. Translating it yields CAWEGSAKNIQYF.

The rearrangement links TRBV6-1 to TRBJ1-2; no definite D call. Germline loops: CDR1 MNHNS, CDR2 SASEGT. The CDR3 length is 13 residues. V was trimmed by 2 bases and J by 8 bases, leaving 12 bases between them. CDR3 bases: TGTGCCAGCAGTGAAAGGACTCGCTCCGGCTACACCTTC. Its protein product is CASSERTRSGYTF.

V gene TRBV19 combines with J gene TRBJ2-7; a possible D gene is TRBD1 (6 bases). This CDR3 contains 15 residues. Trimming took off 6 bases at V and 4 bases at J, with 19 bases between the two ends. Germline CDR1 and CDR2: LNHDA and SQIVND (reference sequence). CDR3 protein: CASSFDRSRQYEQYF. The CDR3 region has the DNA TGTGCCAGTAGCTTCGACAGGTCAAGGCAATACGAGCAGTACTTC.

This chain connects TRBV30 to TRBJ1-2; D gene ambiguous. There are 15 residues in the CDR3. Per the germline V gene, CDR1 is GTSNPN and CDR2 is SVGIG (reference sequence). The V end lost 0 bases, the J end lost 4 bases, and 15 bases lay between the germline ends. The CDR3 DNA sequence: TGTGCCTGGAGTGTTGAAAGGGCGCTGGCCTATGGCTACACCTTC. Its protein product is CAWSVERALAYGYTF. Variable domain in full (rest from reference TRBV30 and TRBJ1-2): SQTIHQWPATLVQPVGSPLSLECTVEGTSNPNLYWYRQAAGRGLQLLFYSVGIGQISSEVPQNLSASRPQDRQFILSSKKLLLSDSGFYLCAWSVERALAYGYTFGSGTRLTVV.

The DNA for the CDR3 is TGCGCCAGCAGCCAAGATTTGGGGGGGCGCGGCGGGGAGCTGTTTTTT. Its translation: CASSQDLGGRGGELFF. This chain connects TRBV4-3 to TRBJ2-2, with D maybe TRBD2 (7 bases). CDR1 is LGHNA, CDR2 YSLEER, per germline. The CDR3 has 16 residues. Trimming took 0 bases from V and 7 from J, leaving 15 bases between them.

This clone was observed once. CDR3 amino acids: CASSFSRGAPGELFF. The CDR3 bases are TGTGCCAGCAGCTTCTCTAGGGGGGCACCCGGGGAGCTGTTTTTT. The chain carries TRBV11-3 and TRBJ2-2; D is possibly TRBD1 or TRBD2 (6 bases each). The CDR3 spans 15 residues. Per germline, CDR1 SGHNT and CDR2 YENEEA. V gave up 3 bases and J gave up 6 bases, with 14 bases separating them.

This clone was seen only a few times. This chain uses TRBV4-2 with TRBJ1-6; TRBD1 might be the D (5 bases). Germline V gene data show CDR1 as LGHNA and CDR2 as YNFKEQ. V shed 1 base and J shed 5 bases, with 12 bases lying between them. The CDR3 contains 16 residues. The chain's CDR3 is CASSQVPGRHNSPLHF. Written as DNA, the CDR3 is TGTGCCAGCAGCCAAGTCCCGGGACGGCATAATTCACCCCTCCACTTT.

The rearrangement uses TRBV25-1 and TRBJ1-3; D is undetermined. The CDR3 is made up of 14 amino acids. Germline assignment: CDR1 MGHDK and CDR2 SYGVNS. Trimming removed 1 base at V and 0 bases at J, with 4 bases between. CDR3 protein: CASSESNSGNTIYF. The DNA for the CDR3 is TGTGCCAGCAGTGAATCCAACTCTGGAAACACCATATATTTT.

Concerning this clone: Other DNA sequences in this specimen translate into the identical CDR3. This rearrangement joins TRBV4-1 to TRBJ1-1; 9 nucleotides align to TRBD1. This CDR3 is 15 amino acids long. Germline-derived CDR1 and CDR2 are MGHRA and YSYEKL. Trimming removed 0 bases from V and 3 bases from J; junction bases left unmatched: 2. The CDR3 nucleotides read TGCGCCAGCAGCCAAGAGGGACAGGGATACACTGAAGCTTTCTTT. Translating it yields CASSQEGQGYTEAFF.

V is TRBV2 and J is TRBJ1-2, with D unclear. The ends were cut back, 7 bases at V and 1 base at J, with 16 bases in the middle. This CDR3 contains 15 residues. Germline V gives CDR1 SNHLY, CDR2 FYNNEI. The CDR3 region is CASKEDAGLNYGYTF. CDR3 coding DNA: TGTGCCAGCAAGGAGGACGCCGGTCTTAACTATGGCTACACCTTC.